Below are 4 T cell receptor beta chains sequenced from a single sample in a study of beta chain features in type 1 diabetes. The isolated RNA, all of it, was reverse transcribed, so expressed TCRB transcripts were what got sequenced. TCRdb's copy holds only in-frame clones and misses some; the assay was immunoSEQ multiplex PCR. The sample shows about 150,000 clones, about 9.2% of them seen only once. Sequenced: central memory CD4+ T cells from blood. The receptors shown here come from a man between 18 and 29 years old in good health.

This clone has more than one count but fewer than ten. The chain joins TRBV4-3 to TRBJ2-2, with a weak D call TRBD2 (5 bases). CDR3 length: 16 residues. The germline V gene encodes CDR1 LGHNA and CDR2 YSLEER. V was clipped by 0 bases and J by 5 bases, with 13 bases between them. The CDR3 bases are TGCGCCAGCAGCCAAGAGGGTGCGACGGGGACCGGGGAGCTGTTTTTT. Amino acids: CASSQEGATGTGELFF.

This clone was seen a few times. CDR3 sequence reads: CASSLNEGRSAFF. CDR3 DNA: TGTGCCAGCAGCTTAAACGAGGGGAGGTCAGCTTTCTTT. The rearrangement links TRBV7-9 to TRBJ1-1; perhaps TRBD1 as D (5 bases). The V end was cut by 2 bases, the J end by 10 bases, with 14 bases between. CDR1 and CDR2 (germline): SEHNR, FQNEAQ (reference sequence). CDR3 length: 13 residues.

This clone was observed a few times. V gene TRBV15 combines with J gene TRBJ2-7, with 9 positions matching TRBD1. The length of the CDR3 is 16 residues. Looked up from germline, CDR1 is LNHNV and CDR2 is YYDKDF (reference sequence). V lost 2 bases and J lost 7; bases outside the gene matches: 12. This CDR3 is CATSRYPGTGLSEQYF. In nucleotides, the CDR3 is TGTGCCACCAGCAGATACCCAGGGACAGGGTTGAGTGAGCAGTACTTC.

The chain uses TRBV7-4 and TRBJ2-7, with D possibly matching TRBD2 (5 bases). Germline CDR1 and CDR2: SGHVT and SQSDAQ. Deletions cut 7 bases from V and 7 bases from J, with 11 bases between. This CDR3 spans 11 amino acids. In DNA form, the CDR3 reads TGTGCCAGCACCCTGAGGGAAGAGCAGTACTTC. It specifies CASTLREEQYF. The entire variable domain, with the rest obtained from reference TRBV7-4 and TRBJ2-7, is as follows: GAGVSQSPRYKVAKRGRDVALRCDSISGHVTLYWYRQTLGQGSEVLTYSQSDAQRDKSGRPSGRFSAERPERSVSTLKIQRTEQGDSAVYLCASTLREEQYFGPGTRLTVT.